This T cell receptor beta chain appears in the sequencing data of a study of T cell responses to AZD1222 COVID-19 vaccine. Clones were read by immunoSEQ multiplex PCR, and TCRdb kept only the in-frame ones, dropping some. Of some 150,000 clones in the sample, approximately 90% were seen once. Comments on this clone: Its antigen is unknown.

Study findings and constraints: The study found vaccine-associated CD4 TCRs spanning spike, dominant at 160-218 and 743-854. Receipt of two AZD1222 doses was followed by a rise in Spike-specific TCR breadth and depth. Most donors were white British and more were female, and clonal diversity was possibly underestimated. Just a handful of AZD1222 recipients were seropositive at baseline.

Germline V gives CDR1 LNHDA, CDR2 SQIVND (reference sequence). V was shortened by 2 bases and J by 2 bases, with 9 bases between the two germline ends. The CDR3 sequence is 14 residues long. Material: peripheral blood, obtained on day 0 of AZD1222 vaccination. The clonotype comes from an adult in good health. The rearrangement joins TRBV19 to TRBJ2-5, with D perhaps TRBD1 (6 bases). CDR3 loop: CASSITGQQETQYF. CDR3 DNA: TGTGCCAGTAGTATAACAGGGCAGCAAGAGACCCAGTACTTC.